The next 24 T cell receptor beta chains were all read from a single sample in a study of blood T cell repertoires in COVID-19. Using immunoSEQ multiplex PCR, the repertoire was profiled, and TCRdb retains in-frame clones only, with some absent. The sample shows 120,000 or so clones, less than 75% of them seen only once. Source material: peripheral blood. These receptors were obtained from a human donor with acute or convalescent COVID-19. The donor label of this sample is uncertain.

V is TRBV30 and J is TRBJ2-1; 9 bases agree with TRBD1. Germline V gene data show CDR1 as GTSNPN and CDR2 as SVGIG (reference sequence). The CDR3 has 13 residues. V was clipped by 3 bases and J by 8 bases; unmatched bases: 5. The CDR3 DNA is TGTGCCTGGAGGGGGGACAGGGCCGATGAGCAGTTCTTC. Protein product: CAWRGDRADEQFF.

This clone was counted between two and nine times. The chain is built from TRBV3-1 (or the pseudogene TRBV3-2) and TRBJ1-5, with 10 bases aligning to TRBD1. The CDR3 has 15 residues. Trimming took 6 bases from V and 9 from J; bases not matched to a gene: 11. Looked up from germline, CDR1 is LGHDT and CDR2 is YNNKEL (reference sequence). The CDR3 coding sequence is TGTGCCAGCAGTATGGGACAGGGGCAATTAGGGCCCCAGCATTTT. Its protein product is CASSMGQGQLGPQHF.

The gene calls are TRBV6-6 and TRBJ1-4, with 12 bases identical to TRBD1. J gave up 0 bases and V 5 bases, and 13 bases lay outside the gene matches. The CDR3 contains 20 residues. In germline, CDR1 is MNHNY, CDR2 SVGAGI (reference sequence). The CDR3, as DNA: TGTGCCAGCAGTCCGCGGGACAGGGGGCTGAAATTTGCAACTAATGAAAAACTGTTTTTT. Translating gives CASSPRDRGLKFATNEKLFF.

V usage is TRBV19 and J usage is TRBJ2-3, with 7 positions matching TRBD1. The CDR3 contains 12 residues. Germline lookup yields CDR1 LNHDA and CDR2 SQIVND (reference sequence). The trim removed 0 bases at V and 12 bases at J, leaving 3 bases unmatched. CDR3 amino acids: CASSIEGGSQYF. The DNA for the CDR3 is TGTGCCAGTAGTATAGAAGGGGGCTCCCAGTATTTT.

This sequence joins TRBV4-2 and TRBJ1-3; D may be TRBD1 (5 bases). The CDR3 totals 16 residues. CDR1 is LGHNA, CDR2 YNFKEQ, per germline. V lost 0 bases and J lost 13, with 22 bases in between. The CDR3 here is CASSQDGRPQGSTIYF. Here the CDR3 DNA reads TGTGCCAGCAGCCAAGATGGCCGCCCCCAGGGATCTACAATATATTTT.

The gene calls are TRBV5-1 and TRBJ2-3; possibly TRBD2 for D (6 bases). Trimming left V 3 bases short and J 1 base short, with 15 bases between. From germline, CDR1 is SGHRS and CDR2 YFSETQ. This CDR3 has 16 amino acids. The CDR3 DNA reads TGCGCCAGCAGCTCTATTGGTGGAGGGCGCACAGATACGCAGTATTTT. As protein: CASSSIGGGRTDTQYF. Full variable domain (rest looked up from reference TRBV5-1 and TRBJ2-3): KAGVTQTPRYLIKTRGQQVTLSCSPISGHRSVSWYQQTPGQGLQFLFEYFSETQRNKGNFPGRFSGRQFSNSRSEMNVSTLELGDSALYLCASSSIGGGRTDTQYFGPGTRLTVL.

The CDR3 DNA reads as TGCGCCAGCAGCTTGGATTCGACAACCGCCACAGATACGCAGTATTTT. Translation: CASSLDSTTATDTQYF. V and J are TRBV5-1 and TRBJ2-3; no firm D call. The V end was cut by 0 bases, the J end by 2 bases, with 13 bases between. CDR1 and CDR2 (germline): SGHRS, YFSETQ. The CDR3 loop spans 16 amino acids.

The chain combines TRBV27 with TRBJ2-1; TRBD1 matches at 9 bases. The CDR3 covers 14 residues. The ends lost 6 bases at V and 9 bases at J; junction bases unmatched: 9. CDR1 and CDR2 from the germline V gene are MNHEY and SMNVEV (reference sequence). CDR3 sequence: CASRPGQGVGEQFF. The CDR3 nucleotides read TGTGCCAGCAGGCCGGGACAGGGAGTCGGTGAGCAGTTCTTC.

This clone was seen a single time. The chain recombines TRBV19 with TRBJ2-3, with 12 bases matching TRBD2. CDR3 length equals 15 residues. Per germline, CDR1 LNHDA and CDR2 SQIVND (reference sequence). The trim removed 5 bases at V and 3 bases at J, leaving 3 bases unmatched. The CDR3 is CASSPLAGGTDTQYF. CDR3 in DNA: TGTGCCAGTAGTCCACTAGCGGGGGGAACAGATACGCAGTATTTT.

The chain couples TRBV2 to TRBJ2-3; a possible D gene is TRBD2 (5 bases). Trimming removed 10 bases from V and 3 bases from J, with 14 bases in between. This CDR3 contains 13 residues. Germline CDR1 SNHLY, CDR2 FYNNEI. CDR3 sequence reads: CATDQGRTDTQYF. The CDR3 region has the DNA TGTGCCACCGATCAAGGGAGAACAGATACGCAGTATTTT.

The J gene is TRBJ2-3, the V gene TRBV19; tentatively, D is TRBD2 (6 bases). Germline assignment: CDR1 LNHDA and CDR2 SQIVND (reference sequence). Between the trimmed V and J ends, which lost 5 bases and 6 bases, there was a span of 21 bases. CDR3 size: 16 residues. The CDR3 sequence is CASSPWTTTSRDTQYF. The DNA of the CDR3 is TGTGCCAGTAGTCCCTGGACTACCACATCACGTGATACGCAGTATTTT.

This chain uses TRBV7-3 with TRBJ1-1; D gene unclear. The length of the CDR3 is 15 residues. V gave up 5 bases and J gave up 1 base, with 14 bases separating them. Germline assignment: CDR1 SGHTA and CDR2 FQGTGA. The CDR3 DNA reads as TGTGCCAGCAGCCCTCAGGTACAGCCGAACACTGAAGCTTTCTTT. Protein: CASSPQVQPNTEAFF.

V is TRBV24-1 and J is TRBJ1-6, with TRBD1 as a possible D gene (5 bases). The germline CDR1 and CDR2 sequences are KGHDR and SFDVKD. V lost 9 bases and J 10 bases, leaving 18 bases between the germline ends. This CDR3 has 14 amino acids. For the CDR3, the DNA is TGTGCCACCCCGTCTTCCCAGGGCTTCTCACCCCTCCACTTT. Encoded protein: CATPSSQGFSPLHF.

The J gene is TRBJ2-1, the V gene TRBV11-2; 8 bases are a match to TRBD1. The J segment lost 7 bases and the V segment lost 4 bases, leaving 9 bases of the junction unmatched. The CDR3 is 15 residues long. Germline CDR1 is SGHAT and CDR2 is FQNNGV. The CDR3 nucleotides are TGTGCCAGCAGCTCCCCCCGGACAGGGAAAAATGAGCAGTTCTTC. Translation: CASSSPRTGKNEQFF.

This clone was counted between two and nine times. The CDR3 spells CSATPDMFYTF. CDR3 sequence (DNA): TGCAGTGCCACTCCCGACATGTTCTACACCTTC. V and J are TRBV20-1 and TRBJ1-2; the D is unclear. V lost 6 bases to trimming and J lost 10 bases, with 15 bases between them. Looked up from germline, CDR1 is DFQATT and CDR2 is SNEGSKA (reference sequence). This CDR3 has 11 residues.

This clone came up once. CDR3 sequence (DNA): TGTGCCAGCAGTCTAGCGGGGGGGACAGATACGCAGTATTTT. Protein: CASSLAGGTDTQYF. The V gene is TRBV9, the J gene TRBJ2-3; 12 bases map to TRBD2. Germline CDR1 and CDR2: SGDLS and YYNGEE. The V gene end was trimmed by 5 bases and the J gene end by 3 bases; junction bases not matched to a gene: 1. The length of the CDR3 is 14 residues.

The V call is TRBV5-4, the J call TRBJ2-5, with 9 positions matching TRBD1. V lost 3 bases and J lost 4; bases outside the gene matches: 7. In germline, CDR1 is SGHNT, CDR2 YYREEE (reference sequence). CDR3 length equals 15 residues. The CDR3 reads CASSSGQGSRETQYF. The CDR3, as DNA: TGTGCCAGCAGCTCCGGACAGGGGTCGCGAGAGACCCAGTACTTC.

The rearrangement links TRBV4-2 to TRBJ1-2, with TRBD1 identical over 8 bases. After removal of 1 base from V and 8 bases from J, the junction contained 6 bases not matched to a gene. Germline-derived CDR1 and CDR2 are LGHNA and YNFKEQ. CDR3 size: 14 residues. The CDR3 spells CASSQVGQEKGYTF. CDR3 nucleotides: TGTGCCAGCAGCCAAGTGGGACAGGAGAAGGGCTACACCTTC.

This clone was observed a few times. The chain uses TRBV6-2 or TRBV6-3 and TRBJ1-5; 12 bases fit TRBD1. From germline, CDR1 is MNHEY and CDR2 SVGEGT. The CDR3 length is 14 residues. J was trimmed by 7 bases and V by 4 bases; bases with no gene match: 2. CDR3 nucleotides: TGTGCCAGCAGTTGGGGACAGGGGGCCCAGCCCCAGCATTTT. This encodes CASSWGQGAQPQHF.

The V gene is TRBV3-1 (or the pseudogene TRBV3-2), the J gene TRBJ1-5; the match to TRBD1 covers 7 bases. The CDR3 has 14 amino acids. Germline V CDR1 and CDR2: LGHDT, YNNKEL (reference sequence). V lost 1 base and J lost 13; bases outside the gene matches: 10. The CDR3 DNA reads TGTGCCAGCAGCCAAGGGCAGGGGGGCGTCACTCAGCATTTT. It yields the protein CASSQGQGGVTQHF.

The genes are TRBV6-1 and TRBJ1-6, with D maybe TRBD1 (5 bases). The CDR3 is 14 amino acids. Germline V lookup: CDR1 MNHNS, CDR2 SASEGT. V dropped 3 bases and J dropped 7 bases, with 10 bases sitting between them. The CDR3 is CASSEGRGNSPLHF. The CDR3 DNA is TGTGCCAGCAGTGAGGGCCGGGGGAATTCACCCCTCCACTTT.

This sequence joins TRBV5-6 and TRBJ2-5, with TRBD1 matching over 7 bases. The CDR3 has 15 amino acids. Germline assignment: CDR1 SGHDT and CDR2 YYEEEE. J was trimmed by 3 bases and V by 5 bases; bases with no gene match: 10. The CDR3 protein is CASSPVDRDEETQYF. The CDR3 nucleotides are TGTGCCAGCAGTCCTGTCGACAGGGACGAAGAGACCCAGTACTTC.

Here the CDR3 DNA reads TGCGCCAGCAGTCTTGGGGGCAGGGGGCCAGAGACCCAGTACTTC. Its translation is CASSLGGRGPETQYF. This rearrangement joins TRBV5-1 to TRBJ2-5; 8 bases line up with TRBD1. Germline V gives CDR1 SGHRS, CDR2 YFSETQ. The junction had 10 bases not matched to a gene; V was cut back by 5 bases and J by 4 bases. There are 15 residues in the CDR3.

This clone was recorded only once. The chain combines TRBV28 with TRBJ2-1; 11 nucleotides line up with TRBD2. The germline CDR1 and CDR2 sequences are MDHEN and SYDVKM. V lost 6 bases, J lost 5 bases, and 9 bases stayed unmatched. This CDR3 is built from 16 residues. CDR3 bases: TGTGCCAGCAGAACCTCTAGCGGGGGGTTCGACAATGAGCAGTTCTTC. It is translated as CASRTSSGGFDNEQFF. Variable domain in full (rest from reference TRBV28 and TRBJ2-1): DVKVTQSSRYLVKRTGEKVFLECVQDMDHENMFWYRQDPGLGLRLIYFSYDVKMKEKGDIPEGYSVSREKKERFSLILESASTNQTSMYLCASRTSSGGFDNEQFFGPGTRLTVL.